Sequencing of this T cell receptor beta chain was carried out in a study of blood T cell repertoires in COVID-19 (dated by TCRdb to the early 2020s). A note on the overall study: The collaborator samples originated in the United States, Italy and Spain and spanned the acute and convalescent phases of COVID-19. Deeply sampled blood TCRbeta repertoires from subjects exposed to, actively infected with, or recovered from COVID-19 were included in the dataset. Where available, HLA class I and class II types were obtained from metadata supplied by the sample provider rather than from assay-based typing. The samples were drawn from two sources: the first 160 participants of the ongoing ImmuneRACE study, and 1,000 to 1,500 subjects contributed by 6 global collaborators. The material from the prospective study consisted of cDNA or gDNA derived from T cells, B-cell-depleted T cells, or PBMCs. The sample metadata nearly always contained a de-identified subject ID, COVID-19 status, age in years and sex. A freely available public database, intended as a resource for researchers studying the immune response to SARS-CoV-2, is where the repertoires were released. Study-wide conclusions, independent of this receptor: How much clinical and demographic metadata was included differed by source and by participant, and the metadata was provided uncurated.

Each collaborating institution followed its own protocols to collect whole blood in K2EDTA tubes. For TCRbeta analysis, collaborators shipped samples in one of three forms: frozen whole blood, isolated PBMCs, or DNA extracted from either of those sample types. Regarding this clone: What this receptor recognizes is not known. Per-nucleotide qualities are absent, and no much larger clonotype sits a single base away.

The immunoSEQ Assay, a bias-controlled multiplex PCR, was used to amplify TCRbeta CDR3 regions from genomic DNA. Turning to the authors' computational methods: Nucleated cell counts per sample were estimated from amplification of reference gene primers within the assay. To quantify the absolute abundance of each unique TCRbeta CDR3 rearrangement, sequence reads were collapsed and filtered. Productive Simpson clonality was computed per sample as the square root of Simpson's diversity index over productive rearrangements. Not all clones reach the TCRdb copy of this immuneACCESS table, which keeps in-frame sequences only. Checked studies attribute under half of the gap to unresolved V genes and leave the rest unexplained. V and J calls and clone size come straight from that table; D and trimming were deduced from the DNA. The sample table lists hundreds of thousands of clones, around 88% of them with a count of one. Jointly, the top ten make up roughly 4% of the sample.

Sequences SGHKS (CDR1) and YYEKEE (CDR2) are obtained from the germline V gene (reference sequence). V ends up 1 base short and J 6 bases short, with an unmatched junction base count of 4. Reading from cysteine to phenylalanine, the CDR3 counts 14 amino acids. Solely the CDR3 DNA is kept, with 42 bases framed from the first base. The chain links TRBV5-5 with TRBJ2-3, with TRBD2 matching 8 junction bases. Sequencing was performed on peripheral blood. This TCR came from a woman in her twenties or thirties with acute or convalescent COVID-19. The CDR3 loop reads CASSLSGLEDTQYF. At the DNA level, the sequence is TGTGCCAGCAGCTTGTCGGGACTAGAGGATACGCAGTATTTT.